Below, 8 T cell receptor beta chains from the same sample are listed, as sequenced in a study of T cell repertoires in urothelial bladder cancer. Profiled with immunoSEQ multiplex PCR; TCRdb holds only in-frame clones, not every one. The sample has almost 9,000 clones; 50% to 75% are singletons. Input material: tumor-infiltrating cells from bladder cancer. The receptors were gathered from a human donor with urothelial carcinoma.

The CDR3 sequence: CSVDQSGTDTQYF. CDR3 sequence (DNA): TGCAGCGTTGATCAGTCCGGCACAGATACGCAGTATTTT. The chain is built from TRBV29-1 and TRBJ2-3; D uncertain. This CDR3 contains 13 residues. Trimming shortened V by 3 bases and J by 1 base, and 8 bases separated the two germline ends. Germline V gives CDR1 SQVTM, CDR2 ANQGSEA.

J is TRBJ2-3 and V is TRBV14; no reliable D call. The CDR3 is 15 amino acids. Germline CDR1 is SGHDN and CDR2 is FVKESK. Trimming took 4 bases from V and 9 from J, leaving 20 bases between them. CDR3 DNA sequence: TGTGCCAGCAGCCCTCCGGGCCCTTGGTCTGGCACGCAGTATTTT. This codes for CASSPPGPWSGTQYF.

This clone was seen more than once but under ten times. The CDR3 is CASGLEQGPYEQYF. The CDR3 DNA sequence: TGTGCTAGTGGTTTGGAACAGGGGCCCTACGAGCAGTACTTC. The chain has TRBV12-5 and TRBJ2-7; 7 bases are shared with TRBD1. CDR1 is LGHNT and CDR2 is FRNRAP in the germline V gene. Losses at the gene ends were 1 base for V and 2 bases for J; bases not matched to a gene: 2. The CDR3 is made up of 14 amino acids. The whole variable domain, filled in from reference TRBV12-5 and TRBJ2-7, reads DARVTQTPRHKVTEMGQEVTMRCQPILGHNTVFWYRQTMMQGLELLAYFRNRAPLDDSGMPKDRFSAEMPDATLATLKIQPSEPRDSAVYFCASGLEQGPYEQYFGPGTRLTVT.

The chain recombines TRBV4-1 with TRBJ1-4; possibly TRBD1 for D (5 bases). V was shortened by 3 bases and J by 8 bases, with 19 bases between the two germline ends. Germline CDR1 and CDR2: MGHRA and YSYEKL. The CDR3 is 16 amino acids. CDR3 residues: CASSQGDWTLGEKLFF. CDR3 sequence (DNA): TGCGCCAGCAGCCAGGGGGACTGGACGTTAGGGGAAAAACTGTTTTTT.

This clone is a singleton in its sample. The gene calls are TRBV25-1 and TRBJ2-1, with unresolved D. V lost 5 bases and J 4 bases, leaving 18 bases between the germline ends. The CDR3 spans 16 residues. The V gene's germline CDR1 is MGHDK and CDR2 SYGVNS. The CDR3 protein is CASSPKTTTPYNEQFF. CDR3 in DNA: TGTGCCAGCAGTCCAAAAACCACGACTCCATACAATGAGCAGTTCTTC.

The chain employs TRBV5-1 and TRBJ2-6, with D uncertain. The CDR3 runs 14 residues. Trimming stripped 0 bases from V and 4 bases from J, with 5 bases between. Germline CDR1 reads SGHRS; CDR2 reads YFSETQ. The CDR3 is CASSLVPGANVLTF. CDR3 sequence (DNA): TGCGCCAGCAGCTTGGTTCCGGGGGCCAACGTCCTGACTTTC.

The rearrangement uses TRBV6-5 and TRBJ2-3, with TRBD1 as a possible D gene (6 bases). V lost 0 bases and J lost 3, with 13 bases in between. CDR3 length: 16 amino acids. Germline values: CDR1 MNHEY, CDR2 SVGAGI. This chain's CDR3 is CASSYSIAQGTDTQYF. CDR3 DNA: TGTGCCAGCAGTTACTCGATCGCCCAGGGGACAGATACGCAGTATTTT.

The chain joins TRBV5-5 to TRBJ2-7; unclear D gene. The CDR3 length is 14 residues. Germline CDR1 is SGHKS and CDR2 is YYEKEE (reference sequence). Trimming shortened V by 0 bases and J by 3 bases, and 10 bases separated the two germline ends. The CDR3 protein is CASSLVWTDYEQYF. The CDR3, as DNA: TGTGCCAGCAGCTTGGTTTGGACGGACTACGAGCAGTACTTC.